The 30 T cell receptor beta chains presented below share a single source sample, sequenced in a study of immune heterogeneity within non-small cell lung tumors. The TCR beta CDR3 region underwent multiplex PCR amplification with 32 V and 13 J primers. Each CDR3 protein gets one entry after TCRdb re-called the multiplex PCR reads with MiXCR. The table includes 7,000 to 8,000 distinct CDR3 sequences, roughly a fifth detected once. The template for each sample was 600 ng of genomic DNA, which had been extracted from bulk tumor tissue. Surgery yielded several widely spaced biopsies per primary tumor. The study enrolled patients with untreated, newly diagnosed non-small cell lung cancer who underwent curative surgery. Sequenced material: lung tumor tissue. The receptor source for this set is a man aged 55 to 70 with non-small cell lung cancer.

This clonotype appeared many times. The gene calls are TRBV19 and TRBJ2-1, with 10 bases lining up with TRBD2. This CDR3 comprises 17 residues. The germline V gene encodes CDR1 LNHDA and CDR2 SQIVND (reference sequence). V lost 4 bases and J lost 3; bases outside the gene matches: 9. CDR3 sequence (DNA): TGTGCCAGTAGTACAGATCGTGCTAGCGGGAGCTACAATGAGCAGTTCTTC. It specifies CASSTDRASGSYNEQFF. Full variable domain (outside the CDR3, taken from reference TRBV19 and TRBJ2-1): DGGITQSPKYLFRKEGQNVTLSCEQNLNHDAMYWYRQDPGQGLRLIYYSQIVNDFQKGDIAEGYSVSREKKESFPLTVTSAQKNPTAFYLCASSTDRASGSYNEQFFGPGTRLTVL.

This clonotype came up once. A much more abundant neighbour one base away suggests this may be a read error. The chain uses TRBV6-1 and TRBJ2-3; maybe TRBD1 (6 bases). The germline gives CDR1 MNHNS, CDR2 SASEGT. CDR3 length: 12 residues. The CDR3 here is CASSKQGDMQYF. Written as DNA, the CDR3 is TGTGCCAGCAGCAAACAGGGAGATATGCAGTATTTT.

Comment on this clonotype: A much larger clone lies a single base off, so this may be a read error. This CDR3 reads CSTRGSGLAGSFNEQFF. Here the CDR3 DNA reads TGCAGTACTAGAGGTTCGGGACTAGCGGGCTCTTTCAATGAGCAGTTCTTC. The genes are TRBV20-1 and TRBJ2-1; 12 nucleotides align to TRBD2. Germline CDR1 DFQATT, CDR2 SNEGSKA (reference sequence). This CDR3 spans 17 amino acids.

This clonotype has a count of ten or more. This sequence joins TRBV24-1 and TRBJ2-5; 16 positions agree with TRBD2. Germline V CDR1 and CDR2: KGHDR, SFDVKD. Trimming cost V 9 bases and J 3 bases; bases outside gene matches: 3. CDR3 length: 15 residues. As DNA, the CDR3 is TGTGCCACCCAGGGACTAGCGGGAGGGGAAGAGACCCAGTACTTC. It is translated as CATQGLAGGEETQYF.

Ten or more counts support this clonotype. This chain joins TRBV5-5 and TRBJ2-7, with 10 bases identical to TRBD1. The CDR3 covers 16 residues. Trimming took 5 bases from V and 3 from J; bases not matched to a gene: 11. Germline loops: CDR1 SGHKS, CDR2 YYEKEE (reference sequence). The CDR3 DNA reads TGTGCCAGCAGTTTTATGGGGGGACAGGGGTTCTACGAGCAGTACTTC. Its protein is CASSFMGGQGFYEQYF.

This clonotype is labeled as medium-sized. The chain employs TRBV5-1 and TRBJ2-3, with D unclear. Germline V lookup: CDR1 SGHRS, CDR2 YFSETQ. CDR3 length equals 14 residues. V lost 0 bases, J lost 0 bases, and 5 bases lay in between. For the CDR3, the DNA is TGCGCCAGCAGCTTGGACGGAAGCACAGATACGCAGTATTTT. Amino acids: CASSLDGSTDTQYF.

In its sample, this clonotype was seen a few times. A much more abundant neighbour one base away suggests this may be a read error. The CDR3 is CASSQGGTGAGYGYIF. DNA of the CDR3: TGTGCCAGCAGCCAAGGTGGGACAGGGGCTGGCTATGGCTACATCTTC. The chain couples TRBV14 to TRBJ1-2; 10 positions agree with TRBD1. Germline lookup yields CDR1 SGHDN and CDR2 FVKESK. The CDR3 extends over 16 amino acids.

This clonotype is deemed medium-sized. The genes are TRBV3-1 and TRBJ2-3; weak D call: TRBD1 (5 bases). This CDR3 region has 15 residues. Trimming stripped 1 base from V and 6 bases from J, with 14 bases between. Germline lookup yields CDR1 LGHDT and CDR2 YNNKEL (reference sequence). In nucleotides, the CDR3 is TGTGCCAGCAGCCAAGTTTTTGGGGCAGGGGATACGCAGTATTTT. Translation: CASSQVFGAGDTQYF.

This clonotype was recorded at least ten times. The chain links TRBV7-9 to TRBJ1-4; D is perhaps TRBD1 (6 bases). The V gene lost 1 base and the J gene lost 8 bases, with 11 bases spanning the gap. The CDR3 is 14 residues long. Germline values: CDR1 SEHNR, CDR2 FQNEAQ (reference sequence). The chain's CDR3 is CASSLGQDGEKLFF. DNA of the CDR3: TGTGCCAGCAGCTTAGGACAGGACGGAGAAAAACTGTTTTTT.

By share of the sample, this clonotype is medium-sized. The V gene is TRBV9, the J gene TRBJ2-7; D is uncertain. Germline lookup yields CDR1 SGDLS and CDR2 YYNGEE. This CDR3 spans 14 amino acids. Trimming left V 0 bases short and J 2 bases short, with 9 bases between. CDR3 DNA: TGTGCCAGCAGCGTAGATCCGACCCCCTACGAGCAGTACTTC. Translation: CASSVDPTPYEQYF.

In the case of this clonotype: One end of the junction varies from germline; a read error may be responsible. This rearrangement joins TRBV6-4 to TRBJ1-4; D may be TRBD1 (6 bases). The V gene's germline CDR1 is MRHNA and CDR2 SNTAGT. This CDR3 has 14 residues. CDR3 coding DNA: TGTGCCAGCAGCCGTCCACCCAGGGGTGAAAAACTGCTTTTT. Protein product: CASSRPPRGEKLLF.

This clonotype qualifies as medium-sized (0.01 to 0.1%). The CDR3 DNA reads as TGTGCCAGCAGTTACCTTCGGGGACTCAACTATGGCTACACCTTC. Amino acids: CASSYLRGLNYGYTF. This sequence joins TRBV27 and TRBJ1-2; perhaps TRBD1 as D (5 bases). Germline lookup yields CDR1 MNHEY and CDR2 SMNVEV (reference sequence). Trimming shortened V by 4 bases and J by 2 bases, and 14 bases separated the two germline ends. There are 15 residues in the CDR3.

This clonotype was counted many times. The chain joins TRBV6-6 to TRBJ1-1; possibly TRBD1 for D (5 bases). Germline V gives CDR1 MNHNY, CDR2 SVGAGI (reference sequence). Trimming removed 2 bases at V and 6 bases at J, with 13 bases between. The CDR3 totals 14 residues. For the CDR3, the DNA is TGTGCCAGCAGTTACCGACAGACGAGCGCTGAAGCTTTCTTT. It codes for CASSYRQTSAEAFF.

This clonotype has a handful of counts. The genes are TRBV7-3 and TRBJ2-6; no clear D. The germline V gene encodes CDR1 SGHTA and CDR2 FQGTGA. V was pared by 5 bases and J by 4 bases, with 18 bases between. The CDR3 covers 17 residues. The CDR3 DNA follows: TGTGCCAGCAGCCTCTTCGCCCGGCTGGACGGGGCCAACGTCCTGACTTTC. Protein sequence: CASSLFARLDGANVLTF.

This clonotype was counted between two and nine times. A much larger clone is a single base away; this may be a read error. This CDR3 fails to terminate in the conserved phenylalanine or tryptophan, so it likely reflects a read error. The CDR3 DNA reads as TGCGCCAGCAGCCAAGATTGGGCTAGCTACGAGCAGTACCTC. Translating it yields CASSQDWASYEQYL. This chain joins TRBV4-1 and TRBJ2-7; D unresolved. The CDR3 extends over 14 amino acids. Germline loops: CDR1 MGHRA, CDR2 YSYEKL. V lost 0 bases and J 3 bases, leaving 9 bases between the germline ends.

In the case of this clonotype: Since a much larger clone is just one base distant, this may be a read error. V is TRBV20-1 and J is TRBJ2-3; tentative D call: TRBD2 (6 bases). Germline V gene sequence: CDR1 DFQATT, CDR2 SNEGSKA (reference sequence). The CDR3 has 16 amino acids. V was shortened by 6 bases and J by 3 bases, with 22 bases between the two germline ends. The CDR3 nucleotides read TGCAGTGCATCCACTCACGGGAGAATGAGGACAGATACGCAGTATTTT. This codes for CSASTHGRMRTDTQYF.

This clonotype is labeled as medium-sized (0.01 to 0.1%). The V call is TRBV11-3, the J call TRBJ2-2, with a tentative D call TRBD1 (5 bases). This CDR3 region has 14 residues. The germline gives CDR1 SGHNT, CDR2 YENEEA. The V gene lost 1 base and the J gene lost 5 bases, with 8 bases spanning the gap. DNA of the CDR3: TGTGCCAGCAGCTTAGGATACAGGACCGGGGAGCTGTTTTTT. It yields the protein CASSLGYRTGELFF.

This clonotype is deemed medium-sized (0.01 to 0.1%). The V gene is TRBV5-1, the J gene TRBJ1-6, with unresolved D. Trimming removed 4 bases from V and 5 bases from J, with 7 bases in between. CDR1 is SGHRS and CDR2 is YFSETQ in the germline V gene. The CDR3 extends over 13 amino acids. CDR3 DNA: TGCGCCAGCAGCCCGGACGATAATTCACCCCTCCACTTT. Its protein product is CASSPDDNSPLHF.

The gene calls are TRBV4-2 and TRBJ2-2, with D possibly matching TRBD2 (6 bases). Germline V CDR1 and CDR2: LGHNA, YNFKEQ. Trimming removed 1 base at V and 7 bases at J, with 19 bases between. This CDR3 is 17 amino acids long. CDR3: CASSQVPQLAAGGELFF. DNA of the CDR3: TGTGCCAGCAGCCAAGTGCCCCAGTTAGCGGCGGGCGGGGAGCTGTTTTTT.

This clonotype is termed medium-sized. One end of the junction fails to match germline, which may point to a read error. The chain combines TRBV28 with TRBJ1-5, with TRBD1 matching 9 bases. CDR3 length: 15 residues. From germline, CDR1 is MDHEN and CDR2 SYDVKM. DNA for the CDR3: TGTGCTAGCAGTTTCGGACAGGGGCGTTATCAACCCCAGCATTTT. It is translated as CASSFGQGRYQPQHF.

This clonotype was recorded at least ten times. The rearrangement joins TRBV24-1 to TRBJ2-1, with 12 positions matching TRBD2. Per germline, CDR1 KGHDR and CDR2 SFDVKD. There are 14 residues in the CDR3. With 9 bases clipped from V and 9 bases from J, the junction kept 8 bases outside the gene matches. CDR3 bases: TGTGCCACCGAAGCTCTAGCGGGAGGGGCTGAGCAGTTCTTC. Residues: CATEALAGGAEQFF.

A note on this clonotype: Relative to the germline gene, one junction end is altered; a read error may explain this. The chain links TRBV19 to TRBJ2-2; unclear D gene. There are 17 residues in the CDR3. Looked up from germline, CDR1 is LNHDA and CDR2 is SQIVND (reference sequence). The CDR3 coding sequence is TGTTCCAGTAGTGGTCGCCTATCGGGTACCCCCACCGGGGAGCTGTTTTTT. Translating it yields CSSSGRLSGTPTGELFF.

This clonotype is medium-sized in the sample. CDR3 amino acids: CSARGTGRLEQYF. In DNA, the CDR3 is TGCAGTGCTAGGGGGACAGGACGGCTCGAGCAGTACTTC. The chain employs TRBV20-1 and TRBJ2-7, with 8 bases identical to TRBD1. Germline loops: CDR1 DFQATT, CDR2 SNEGSKA (reference sequence). CDR3 length equals 13 residues. V lost 3 bases to trimming and J lost 6 bases; unmatched junction nucleotides: 7.

This clonotype is categorized as large (0.1 to 1%). The V gene is TRBV5-1, the J gene TRBJ2-7; D perhaps matches TRBD1 (6 bases). Trimming stripped 1 base from V and 5 bases from J, with 16 bases between. CDR3 length equals 15 residues. Germline loops: CDR1 SGHRS, CDR2 YFSETQ. CDR3 loop: CASSLTGKVSHEQYF. CDR3 sequence (DNA): TGCGCCAGCAGCTTGACAGGGAAGGTATCCCACGAGCAGTACTTC.

With regard to this clonotype: Just one base apart from a much larger clone, this may be a read error. This CDR3 reads CAGTASSYNEQFF. CDR3 nucleotide sequence: TGTGCCGGCACCGCAAGCTCCTACAATGAGCAGTTCTTC. This chain connects TRBV6-1 to TRBJ2-1; no clear D. Trimming stripped 11 bases from V and 0 bases from J, with 11 bases between. Germline assignment: CDR1 MNHNS and CDR2 SASEGT. The CDR3 has 13 amino acids.

Notes on this clonotype: Being one base from a much bigger clone, this may be a read error. The gene calls are TRBV5-1 and TRBJ2-1, with D unresolved. CDR3 length: 15 residues. Germline V gene lookup returns CDR1 SGHRS and CDR2 YFSETQ. CDR3 region: CARSLRSPSYNEQFF. DNA for the CDR3: TGCGCCAGAAGCTTGAGGAGTCCCTCCTACAATGAGCAGTTCTTC.

By share, this clonotype ranks as medium-sized. V gene TRBV28 combines with J gene TRBJ2-5, with 8 positions matching TRBD1. Germline CDR1 is MDHEN and CDR2 is SYDVKM. The CDR3 runs 15 residues. J gave up 4 bases and V 6 bases, and 10 bases lay outside the gene matches. The chain's CDR3 is CASSPEQGVRETQYF. In DNA form, the CDR3 reads TGTGCCAGCAGCCCGGAACAGGGGGTCCGAGAGACCCAGTACTTC.

This clonotype was picked up many times. V gene TRBV11-2 combines with J gene TRBJ1-1, with 7 bases identical to TRBD1. With 6 bases clipped from V and 1 base from J, the junction kept 5 bases outside the gene matches. Germline lookup yields CDR1 SGHAT and CDR2 FQNNGV. This CDR3 spans 14 amino acids. The CDR3 reads CASRTGVGNTEAFF. DNA of the CDR3: TGTGCCAGCAGAACAGGGGTAGGGAACACTGAAGCTTTCTTT.

This clonotype is medium-sized by share. The V gene is TRBV7-9, the J gene TRBJ1-6, with D perhaps matching TRBD1 (5 bases). The CDR3 is 14 amino acids. The V end was cut by 2 bases, the J end by 10 bases, with 12 bases between. Germline CDR1 and CDR2: SEHNR and FQNEAQ (reference sequence). CDR3 sequence (DNA): TGTGCCAGCAGCTTATACGAGGGGTTGTCACCCCTCCACTTT. It specifies CASSLYEGLSPLHF.

Within the sample, this clonotype is medium-sized (0.01 to 0.1%). V is TRBV19 and J is TRBJ2-6; the D gene is possibly TRBD1 (6 bases). This CDR3 contains 15 residues. Germline V gene data show CDR1 as LNHDA and CDR2 as SQIVND (reference sequence). Trimming left V 4 bases short and J 4 bases short, with 11 bases between. The CDR3 sequence is CASSRWGQGANVLTF. CDR3 nucleotide sequence: TGTGCCAGTAGTAGGTGGGGGCAAGGGGCCAACGTCCTGACTTTC. Full variable domain (rest looked up from reference TRBV19 and TRBJ2-6): DGGITQSPKYLFRKEGQNVTLSCEQNLNHDAMYWYRQDPGQGLRLIYYSQIVNDFQKGDIAEGYSVSREKKESFPLTVTSAQKNPTAFYLCASSRWGQGANVLTFGAGSRLTVL.